This T cell receptor beta chain was recorded in a study of shared clonotypes between healthy human individuals. Splitting the CD4+ cells yielded a CD45RA+ naive subset and a CD45RA-negative memory subset. In the original analysis: Filtering of immunoSEQ junctional sequences could not match full-length read filtering. Using immunoSEQ multiplex PCR, the repertoire was profiled, and TCRdb retains in-frame clones only, with some absent. V and J calls and clone size come straight from that table; D and trimming were deduced from the DNA. This sample has approximately 240,000 clones; approximately 70% occur once, and the top ten carry 11%. Germline assignment: CDR1 MNHEY and CDR2 SVGAGI. J lost 7 bases, V lost 3 bases, and 9 bases had no gene match. The CDR3 consists of 15 residues.

V is TRBV6-5 and J is TRBJ1-3; 7 bases are a match to TRBD1. The TCR was taken from a man aged 25-40 years in good health. Sequenced material: memory CD4+ T cells sorted from blood. Noted subset: CD45RA-negative fraction. CDR3: CASSYRDRARNTIYF. CDR3 DNA sequence: TGTGCCAGCAGTTATCGAGACAGGGCCAGGAACACCATATATTTT.